The clone carrying this T cell receptor (beta chain) was seen a handful of times. Its specificity is not known. The CDR3 has 12 amino acids. Germline V gene data show CDR1 as LNHDA and CDR2 as SQIVND (reference sequence). Trimming cost V 0 bases and J 7 bases, with 5 bases left between them. Treatment indicated: oral pan-JAK inhibitor, 5-10 mg twice daily. PBMCs served as the source from which CD4+ and CD8+ T cells were sorted. The data derive from a study of CD8+ T cells in alopecia areata. Study as a whole: Treatment with tofacitinib (6 to 18 months) was followed by 6 months off drug. Points from the study as a whole: Many expanded lesional clones persisted in scalp and blood during tofacitinib treatment. Expanded CD8+ clones among the top 100, as well as scalp clonality, were significantly decreased by tofacitinib.

After isolation, RNA underwent reverse transcription to generate cDNA as the sequencing template. Measured with immunoSEQ multiplex PCR; TCRdb has only the in-frame clones, and not every one. The sample consists of some 170,000 clones, about 53% of them appearing once. The receptor was derived from a human donor with alopecia areata. The chain joins TRBV19 to TRBJ2-3; D is unclear. The sample in question was CD8+ T cells sorted from blood, obtained at week 24, from a patient treated with tofacitinib. The CDR3 sequence: CASSIDQNTQYF. In nucleotides, the CDR3 is TGTGCCAGTAGTATAGATCAAAATACGCAGTATTTT.